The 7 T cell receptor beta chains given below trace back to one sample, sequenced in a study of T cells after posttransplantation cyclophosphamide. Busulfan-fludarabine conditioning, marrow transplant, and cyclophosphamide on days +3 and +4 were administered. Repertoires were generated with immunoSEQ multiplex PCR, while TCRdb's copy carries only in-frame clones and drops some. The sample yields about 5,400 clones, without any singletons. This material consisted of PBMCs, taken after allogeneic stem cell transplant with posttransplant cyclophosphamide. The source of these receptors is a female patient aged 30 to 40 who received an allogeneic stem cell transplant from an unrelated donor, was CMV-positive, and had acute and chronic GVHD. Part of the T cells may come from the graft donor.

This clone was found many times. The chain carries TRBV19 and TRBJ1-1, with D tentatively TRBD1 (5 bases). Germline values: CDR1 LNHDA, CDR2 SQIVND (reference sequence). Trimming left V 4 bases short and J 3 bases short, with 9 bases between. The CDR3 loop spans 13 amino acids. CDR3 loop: CASSREGYTEAFF. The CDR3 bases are TGTGCCAGTAGTAGGGAGGGGTACACTGAAGCTTTCTTT.

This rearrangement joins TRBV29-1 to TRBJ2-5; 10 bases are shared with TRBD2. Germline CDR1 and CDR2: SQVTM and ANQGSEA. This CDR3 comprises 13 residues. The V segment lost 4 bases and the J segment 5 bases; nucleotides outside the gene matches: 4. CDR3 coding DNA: TGCAGCGTTGCTAGCGGGAGAACGGAGACCCAGTACTTC. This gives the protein CSVASGRTETQYF.

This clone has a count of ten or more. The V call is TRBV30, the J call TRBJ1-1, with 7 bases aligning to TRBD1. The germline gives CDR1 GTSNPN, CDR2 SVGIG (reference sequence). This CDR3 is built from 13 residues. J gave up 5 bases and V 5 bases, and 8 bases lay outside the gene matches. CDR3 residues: CAWGIGGQTEAFF. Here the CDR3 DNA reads TGTGCCTGGGGGATAGGGGGCCAAACTGAAGCTTTCTTT.

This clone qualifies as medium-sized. The CDR3 nucleotides read TGCGCCAGCAGCCCGATAGAGGGTAATGAAAAACTGTTTTTT. Its protein product is CASSPIEGNEKLFF. The chain uses TRBV5-1 and TRBJ1-4; D is undetermined. This CDR3 is built from 14 residues. The germline V gene encodes CDR1 SGHRS and CDR2 YFSETQ. The V and J ends lost 4 bases and 4 bases respectively, with 11 bases between them.

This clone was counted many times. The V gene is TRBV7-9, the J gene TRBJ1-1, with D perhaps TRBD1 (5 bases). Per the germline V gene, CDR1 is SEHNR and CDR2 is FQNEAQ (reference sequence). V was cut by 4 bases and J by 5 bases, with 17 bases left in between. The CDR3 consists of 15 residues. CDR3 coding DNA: TGTGCCAGCAGCTACCCCCGGGACTCCCTGACTGAAGCTTTCTTT. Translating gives CASSYPRDSLTEAFF.

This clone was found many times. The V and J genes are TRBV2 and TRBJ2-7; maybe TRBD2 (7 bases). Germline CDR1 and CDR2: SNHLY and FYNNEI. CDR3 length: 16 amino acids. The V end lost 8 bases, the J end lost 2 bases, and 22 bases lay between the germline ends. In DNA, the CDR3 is TGTGCCAGCGCACGCCGGGGGGCATCTGTCGCCTACGAGCAGTACTTC. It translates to CASARRGASVAYEQYF. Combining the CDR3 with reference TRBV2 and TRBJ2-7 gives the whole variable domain EPEVTQTPSHQVTQMGQEVILRCVPISNHLYFYWYRQILGQKVEFLVSFYNNEISEKSEIFDDQFSVERPDGSNFTLKIRSTKLEDSAMYFCASARRGASVAYEQYFGPGTRLTVT.

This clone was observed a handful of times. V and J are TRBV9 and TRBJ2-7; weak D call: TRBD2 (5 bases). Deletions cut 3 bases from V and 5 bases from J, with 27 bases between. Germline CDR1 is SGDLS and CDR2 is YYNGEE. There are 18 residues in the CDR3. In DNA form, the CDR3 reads TGTGCCAGCAGCGGAGGTACTCCAACCGGTGAGGGCCGCCACGAGCAGTACTTC. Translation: CASSGGTPTGEGRHEQYF. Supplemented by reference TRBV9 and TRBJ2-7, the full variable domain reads DSGVTQTPKHLITATGQRVTLRCSPRSGDLSVYWYQQSLDQGLQFLIQYYNGEERAKGNILERFSAQQFPDLHSELNLSSLELGDSALYFCASSGGTPTGEGRHEQYFGPGTRLTVT.